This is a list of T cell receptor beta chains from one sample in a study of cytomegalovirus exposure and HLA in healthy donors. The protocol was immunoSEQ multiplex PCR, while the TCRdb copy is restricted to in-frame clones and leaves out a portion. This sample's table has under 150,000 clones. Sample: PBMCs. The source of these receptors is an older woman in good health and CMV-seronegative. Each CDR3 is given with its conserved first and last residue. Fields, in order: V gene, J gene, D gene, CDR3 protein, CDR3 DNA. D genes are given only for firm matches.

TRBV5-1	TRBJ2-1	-	CASSVGEGSYNEQFF	TGCGCCAGCAGCGTAGGGGAAGGCTCCTACAATGAGCAGTTCTTC
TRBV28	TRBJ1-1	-	CASSLVGDTEAFF	TGTGCCAGCAGTTTAGTAGGGGACACTGAAGCTTTCTTT
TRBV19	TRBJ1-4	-	CASSAGGMGEKLFF	TGTGCCAGTAGTGCCGGGGGGATGGGGGAAAAACTGTTTTTT
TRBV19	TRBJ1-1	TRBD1	CASSPQGVITEAFF	TGTGCCAGTAGCCCACAGGGGGTTATCACTGAAGCTTTCTTT
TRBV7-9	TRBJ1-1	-	CASSREMNTEAFF	TGTGCCAGCAGCAGAGAAATGAACACTGAAGCTTTCTTT
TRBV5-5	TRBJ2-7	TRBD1	CASSLQGTPYEQYF	TGTGCCAGCAGCTTACAGGGGACGCCCTACGAGCAGTACTTC
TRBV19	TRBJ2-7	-	CASSPRATVLTYEQYF	TGTGCCAGTAGTCCAAGAGCGACCGTTCTCACCTACGAGCAGTACTTC
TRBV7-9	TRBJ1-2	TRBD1	CASSTRQGVNGYTF	TGTGCCAGCAGCACCCGACAGGGTGTGAATGGCTACACCTTC
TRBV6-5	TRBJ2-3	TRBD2	CASSYSGGAWDTQYF	TGTGCCAGCAGTTACAGCGGGGGGGCTTGGGATACGCAGTATTTT
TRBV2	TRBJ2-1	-	CASSEVFSSHNEQFF	TGTGCCAGCAGTGAAGTGTTCTCTAGCCACAATGAGCAGTTCTTC
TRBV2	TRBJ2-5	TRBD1	CASRTGTGGSGETQYF	TGTGCCAGCAGAACCGGGACAGGGGGTTCGGGGGAGACCCAGTACTTC
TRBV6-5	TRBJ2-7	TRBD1	CASSYSIQGPDHEQYF	TGTGCCAGCAGTTACTCGATACAGGGGCCAGATCACGAGCAGTACTTC
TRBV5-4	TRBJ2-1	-	CASSPGFNEQFF	TGTGCCAGCAGCCCAGGGTTCAATGAGCAGTTCTTC
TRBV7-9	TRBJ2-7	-	CASSLIGAGRSYEQYF	TGTGCCAGCAGCTTAATTGGGGCAGGGAGGTCCTACGAGCAGTACTTC
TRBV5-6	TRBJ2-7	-	CASSLVGRGYEQYF	TGTGCCAGCAGCTTGGTTGGCAGGGGCTACGAGCAGTACTTC
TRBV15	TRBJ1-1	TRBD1	CATSRVTGVNTEAFF	TGTGCCACCAGCAGAGTGACAGGGGTGAACACTGAAGCTTTCTTT
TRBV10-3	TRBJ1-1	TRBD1	CASSDRKNTEAFF	TGTGCCTCATCGGACAGGAAGAACACTGAAGCTTTCTTT
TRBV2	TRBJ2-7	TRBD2	CASSKGTSGAYYEQYF	TGTGCCAGCAGTAAGGGGACTAGCGGGGCCTACTACGAGCAGTACTTC
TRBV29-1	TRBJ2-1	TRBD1	CSVRTGVNEQFF	TGCAGCGTCAGGACAGGGGTGAATGAGCAGTTCTTC
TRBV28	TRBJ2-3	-	CASSSLWTIGGGRESSDTQYF	TGTGCCAGCAGTTCACTATGGACCATAGGTGGGGGGCGGGAGAGTTCAGATACGCAGTATTTT
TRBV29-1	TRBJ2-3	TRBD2	CSVTPGGQEDTQYF	TGCAGCGTAACCCCGGGGGGGCAGGAGGATACGCAGTATTTT
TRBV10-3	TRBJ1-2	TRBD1	CAISQAFDRGLPNYGYTF	TGTGCCATCAGTCAAGCTTTTGACAGGGGACTACCTAACTATGGCTACACCTTC
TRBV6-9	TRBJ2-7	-	CASSPDLLAREQYF	TGTGCCAGCAGCCCCGACTTACTAGCCAGGGAGCAGTACTTC
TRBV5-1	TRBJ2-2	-	CASSLVAPEFNGELFF	TGCGCCAGCAGCTTGGTTGCCCCCGAGTTTAACGGGGAGCTGTTTTTT
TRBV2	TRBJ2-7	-	CASTGEYEQYF	TGTGCCAGCACTGGAGAGTACGAGCAGTACTTC
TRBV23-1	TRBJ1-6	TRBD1	CASSSQDRVDSPLHF	TGCGCCAGCAGTTCGCAGGACAGGGTAGACTCACCCCTCCACTTT
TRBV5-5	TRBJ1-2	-	CASSGGSAYGYTF	TGTGCCAGCAGCGGAGGGAGTGCCTATGGCTACACCTTC